This T cell receptor beta chain was recovered during a study of cytomegalovirus exposure and HLA in healthy donors. The study, taken as a whole, reports: 150 to 200 TCR beta chains were listed as cytomegalovirus-associated.

PCR employed 60 Vbeta and 13 Jbeta primers. Clones were read by immunoSEQ multiplex PCR, and TCRdb kept only the in-frame ones, dropping some. The table records under 200,000 clones, roughly 90% of them present only once. Germline loops: CDR1 LNHNV, CDR2 YYDKDF (reference sequence). V shed 0 bases and J 3 bases; nucleotides not matched to a gene: 4. This CDR3 is built from 15 residues. Worth noting for this clone: The antigen is unknown.

This receptor was obtained from a woman aged 25 to 39 in good health and CMV-seronegative. Material for sequencing was PBMCs. The rearrangement uses TRBV15 and TRBJ2-7; 8 bases fit TRBD1. The CDR3 region has the DNA TGTGCCACCAGCAGAGATAATACAGGGGGCTACGAGCAGTACTTC. Its translation is CATSRDNTGGYEQYF.